The present T cell receptor beta chain was sequenced within a study of T cells in Graves' hyperthyroidism and ophthalmopathy. From germline, CDR1 is LGHNA and CDR2 YNFKEQ. The CDR3 sequence is 13 residues long. Between the trimmed V and J ends, which lost 0 bases and 5 bases, there was a span of 5 bases. Many counts were recorded for this clonotype. Amplified regions were TCR beta CDR3 sequences from RNA transcripts. The primer set for the first-round RT-PCR of the TCR CDR3 was HTBI. TCRdb redid the calling of the multiplex PCR reads with MiXCR, one entry per CDR3 protein. Of 400,000 to 550,000 distinct CDR3 sequences detected, roughly a quarter appear once; the ten largest clones hold about 10%.

J is TRBJ1-5 and V is TRBV4-2; unclear D gene. This clonotype was obtained from a woman aged 25 to 39 with Graves' ophthalmopathy. Sequenced sample: blood. CDR3 residues: CASSQDWYQPQHF. The CDR3 DNA follows: TGTGCCAGCAGCCAAGATTGGTATCAGCCCCAGCATTTT.